This record concerns one TCR beta chain sequence. Only in-frame clones appear in the TCRdb table, and some are missing; sequencing was by immunoSEQ multiplex PCR. The data show more than 30,000 clones, with roughly 78% seen just once and roughly 0.48% held by the top ten. Per germline, CDR1 MNHEY and CDR2 SVGAGI. J gave up 0 bases and V 6 bases, and 7 bases lay outside the gene matches. CDR3 length: 15 amino acids. The data were obtained in a study of STAT5B mutations in CD4+ large granular lymphocyte leukemia. Across the study: Among healthy controls, a particular HLA allele went with more CDR3 'QG' motifs.

Sample: CD4+ T cells from blood buffy coats. The rearrangement joins TRBV6-5 to TRBJ1-1; 7 bases line up with TRBD1. The TCR originated in a human donor in good health. The CDR3 DNA sequence: TGTGCCAGCAGCCGGACAGGACTTATGAACACTGAAGCTTTCTTT. Protein sequence: CASSRTGLMNTEAFF.